The 2 T cell receptor beta chains below come from one sample, sequenced in a study of blood T cell repertoires in COVID-19. The method was immunoSEQ multiplex PCR; TCRdb's version includes in-frame clones alone and lacks a portion of them. This table holds fewer than 150,000 clones, about 88% found once. The specimen was peripheral blood. The receptors originated from a human donor in a cohort sampled during active COVID-19.

The chain couples TRBV19 to TRBJ1-2, with D maybe TRBD1 (6 bases). Trimming removed 7 bases at V and 6 bases at J, with 18 bases between. The CDR3 extends over 14 amino acids. Germline values: CDR1 LNHDA, CDR2 SQIVND (reference sequence). The CDR3 spells CASIETGKIDGYTF. The CDR3 region has the DNA TGTGCCAGTATAGAAACAGGGAAGATCGATGGCTACACCTTC.

V is TRBV4-1 and J is TRBJ1-4; the D is unclear. This CDR3 has 13 amino acids. The germline gives CDR1 MGHRA, CDR2 YSYEKL. The V and J ends lost 1 base and 5 bases respectively, with 5 bases between them. In nucleotides, the CDR3 is TGCGCCAGCAGCCAAGTTATAAATGAAAAACTGTTTTTT. It encodes CASSQVINEKLFF.